A single sample is the source of the 5 T cell receptor beta chains below, sequenced in a study of blood T cells in healthy people across ages. Together with a sample-barcoded 5' primer, a J-beta primer mix was included in a second PCR lasting 7 to 11 cycles. TCRdb reprocessed the 5' RACE reads via MiXCR and lists one record per CDR3 protein. The data contain about 800,000 distinct CDR3 sequences, around 25% of them seen just once; the ten biggest clones take up approximately 3.7%. The sample was also reused in another study, on T cells of mothers and their children.

Sequencing was performed on blood. Receptors originate from a boy younger than 18 in good health.

This clonotype was counted between two and nine times. The V gene is TRBV25-1, the J gene TRBJ2-5; 10 bases align to TRBD2. The J call may be in error: the DNA end matches TRBJ2-1 better. The CDR3 length is 15 residues. CDR1 MGHDK and CDR2 SYGVNS come from the germline V gene. The CDR3 DNA sequence: TGTGCCAGCAGTCGGGGGGCTAGCGGGAGCTATGAGCAGTTCTTC. Translated, it gives CASSRGASGSYEQFF.

A few counts support this clonotype. The chain joins TRBV4-3 to TRBJ2-5, with D possibly matching TRBD2 (7 bases). Trimming took 0 bases from V and 7 from J, leaving 18 bases between them. CDR1 and CDR2 (germline): LGHNA, YSLEER. The CDR3 has 16 residues. The CDR3, as DNA: TGCGCCAGCAGCCAAGATCGGGGGGCTCCCCCGTGGACCCAGTACTTC. Encoded protein: CASSQDRGAPPWTQYF.

J is TRBJ2-7 and V is TRBV20-1, with 9 bases matching TRBD1. V lost 2 bases to trimming and J lost 3 bases; unmatched junction nucleotides: 8. The CDR3 sequence is 15 residues long. The germline CDR1 and CDR2 sequences are DFQATT and SNEGSKA (reference sequence). The CDR3 nucleotides are TGCAGTGCTAGACATGCCGGGACAGGGATCTACGAGCAGTACTTC. Its protein product is CSARHAGTGIYEQYF.

This chain uses TRBV20-1 with TRBJ2-5, with D perhaps matching TRBD1 (6 bases). CDR1 and CDR2 from the germline V gene are DFQATT and SNEGSKA (reference sequence). CDR3 size: 12 residues. V lost 4 bases to trimming and J lost 4 bases, with 10 bases between them. As DNA, the CDR3 is TGCAGTGCTACTACAGGGAGAGAGACCCAGTACTTC. As protein: CSATTGRETQYF.

This clonotype appeared a single time. This sequence joins TRBV25-1 and TRBJ1-4; D gene ambiguous. Trimming shortened V by 2 bases and J by 7 bases, and 14 bases separated the two germline ends. The CDR3 loop spans 15 amino acids. The germline CDR1 and CDR2 sequences are MGHDK and SYGVNS. CDR3 amino acids: CASSELLAPTEKLFF. CDR3 nucleotide sequence: TGTGCCAGCAGTGAACTGCTCGCTCCTACTGAAAAACTGTTTTTT.